This entry lists 28 T cell receptor beta chains sequenced from one sample in a study of CD8 T cells in ankylosing spondylitis. TCRdb recomputed calls from the 5' RACE reads with MiXCR, one row per CDR3 protein. Among about 340,000 distinct CDR3 sequences, about 15% were seen once, and the ten largest hold 1.1%. The material sequenced was blood, either unsorted or a sorted T cell fraction (not recorded which). The receptor set was obtained from a male donor with ankylosing spondylitis or in good health (not recorded which).

This clonotype has ten or more counts. CDR3 residues: CASSRQGTFYEQYF. The CDR3 bases are TGTGCCAGCAGTCGACAGGGGACGTTTTACGAGCAGTACTTC. The chain couples TRBV12-3 or TRBV12-4 to TRBJ2-7; 8 bases line up with TRBD1. The ends lost 5 bases at V and 4 bases at J; junction bases unmatched: 7. The CDR3 is 14 amino acids.

J is TRBJ1-5 and V is TRBV25-1; perhaps TRBD1 as D (5 bases). Trimming removed 1 base from V and 7 bases from J, with 11 bases in between. CDR1 and CDR2 from the germline V gene are MGHDK and SYGVNS. The CDR3 sequence is 14 residues long. The CDR3 DNA is TGTGCCAGCAGTGAATCAGGGAGGTTGCAGCCCCAGCATTTT. Encoded protein: CASSESGRLQPQHF.

The rearrangement links TRBV3-1 to TRBJ1-2; no reliable D call. The germline CDR1 and CDR2 sequences are LGHDT and YNNKEL (reference sequence). The length of the CDR3 is 15 residues. Between the trimmed V and J ends, which lost 5 bases and 2 bases, there was a span of 15 bases. The CDR3 loop is CASSLTPVANYGYTF. The DNA for the CDR3 is TGTGCCAGCAGCTTAACCCCGGTTGCGAACTATGGCTACACCTTC.

V and J are TRBV6-1 and TRBJ2-5; 9 bases align to TRBD1. The CDR3 sequence is 16 residues long. The J segment lost 2 bases and the V segment lost 7 bases, leaving 11 bases of the junction unmatched. From germline, CDR1 is MNHNS and CDR2 SASEGT. CDR3 protein: CASKDSSGTGQETQYF. The DNA of the CDR3 is TGTGCCAGCAAAGACTCTTCCGGGACAGGGCAAGAGACCCAGTACTTC.

This clonotype has just a few counts. The chain couples TRBV4-1 to TRBJ1-6; D is possibly TRBD1 (5 bases). This CDR3 spans 16 amino acids. V lost 2 bases and J 8 bases, leaving 16 bases between the germline ends. In germline, CDR1 is MGHRA, CDR2 YSYEKL. DNA of the CDR3: TGCGCCAGCAGCCAACCCGCGGGGACGGAGGATTCACCCCTCCACTTT. It is translated as CASSQPAGTEDSPLHF.

This clonotype was found a few times. V and J are TRBV5-1 and TRBJ2-7, with 7 nucleotides matching TRBD2. This CDR3 has 14 residues. Germline CDR1 is SGHRS and CDR2 is YFSETQ. Losses at the gene ends were 4 bases for V and 3 bases for J; bases not matched to a gene: 7. The chain's CDR3 is CASSPEGLIYEQYF. The CDR3 coding sequence is TGCGCCAGCAGCCCAGAGGGACTAATCTACGAGCAGTACTTC.

The V and J genes are TRBV3-1 and TRBJ2-1; no clear D gene. CDR1 and CDR2 (germline): LGHDT, YNNKEL (reference sequence). The CDR3 covers 15 residues. The V and J ends lost 3 bases and 0 bases respectively, with 9 bases between them. The DNA of the CDR3 is TGTGCCAGCAGCCAGGATCCGGGCTCCTACAATGAGCAGTTCTTC. Protein product: CASSQDPGSYNEQFF.

The chain has TRBV5-6 and TRBJ2-7; 9 bases line up with TRBD2. The junction had 6 bases not matched to a gene; V was cut back by 2 bases and J by 6 bases. This CDR3 is 14 amino acids long. Germline assignment: CDR1 SGHDT and CDR2 YYEEEE. CDR3 in DNA: TGTGCCAGCAGCTTCTTTAGCGGGAGAGGCGAGCAGTACTTC. Protein sequence: CASSFFSGRGEQYF.

This clonotype was picked up a small number of times. The CDR3 loop is CSASGQGSTEAFF. In DNA form, the CDR3 reads TGCAGCGCCTCAGGGCAGGGAAGCACTGAAGCTTTCTTT. J is TRBJ1-1 and V is TRBV29-1, with D tentatively TRBD1 (5 bases). With 7 bases removed from V and 4 bases from J, the gap between germline ends came to 16 bases. This CDR3 is built from 13 residues. Germline V gives CDR1 SQVTM, CDR2 ANQGSEA. The whole variable domain, remainder taken from reference TRBV29-1 and TRBJ1-1, is SAVISQKPSRDICQRGTSLTIQCQVDSQVTMMFWYRQQPGQSLTLIATANQGSEATYESGFVIDKFPISRPNLTFSTLTVSNMSPEDSSIYLCSASGQGSTEAFFGQGTRLTVV.

The gene calls are TRBV11-2 and TRBJ2-7, with a weak D call TRBD1 (6 bases). The germline V gene has CDR1 SGHAT and CDR2 FQNNGV. The CDR3 contains 15 residues. Trimming stripped 5 bases from V and 9 bases from J, with 23 bases between. CDR3 sequence (DNA): TGTGCCAGCAGCCCCCCAACGACAGGCCTTCACGTGCAGTACTTC. Its protein product is CASSPPTTGLHVQYF.

This clonotype was observed a handful of times. The rearrangement links TRBV27 to TRBJ1-1, with 7 nucleotides matching TRBD1. CDR1 and CDR2 (germline): MNHEY, SMNVEV (reference sequence). The CDR3 is made up of 14 amino acids. The V gene end was trimmed by 4 bases and the J gene end by 1 base; junction bases not matched to a gene: 3. The CDR3 region has the DNA TGTGCCAGCAGTTACAGGGGTTCGAACACTGAAGCTTTCTTT. It encodes CASSYRGSNTEAFF.

The chain carries TRBV20-1 and TRBJ2-1; D is ambiguous. V was cut by 3 bases and J by 7 bases, with 10 bases left in between. This CDR3 comprises 12 residues. Germline V gene data show CDR1 as DFQATT and CDR2 as SNEGSKA (reference sequence). CDR3 nucleotide sequence: TGCAGTGCTAGCCGCGGTAGGAATGAGCAGTTCTTC. As protein: CSASRGRNEQFF.

The genes are TRBV29-1 and TRBJ2-3; D is unresolved. Germline CDR1 and CDR2: SQVTM and ANQGSEA. Trimming cost V 6 bases and J 2 bases, with 9 bases left between them. The CDR3 spans 12 residues. The DNA for the CDR3 is TGCAGCGTGGACCCAGACACAGATACGCAGTATTTT. Translation gives CSVDPDTDTQYF.

This clonotype has only a few counts. V gene TRBV12-3 or TRBV12-4 combines with J gene TRBJ2-3, with a weak D call TRBD2 (5 bases). The length of the CDR3 is 11 residues. Trimming removed 3 bases from V and 8 bases from J, with 6 bases in between. CDR3 DNA: TGTGCCAGCAGTTTGGACTTTACGCAGTATTTT. Protein sequence: CASSLDFTQYF.

The V gene is TRBV9, the J gene TRBJ2-1, with 10 bases identical to TRBD2. Germline CDR1 and CDR2: SGDLS and YYNGEE. V shed 6 bases and J 1 base; nucleotides not matched to a gene: 13. The CDR3 totals 18 residues. Written as DNA, the CDR3 is TGTGCCAGCACCACCGGCCGGGTTAGCGGGGGGTCCTACAATGAGCAGTTCTTC. Amino acid sequence: CASTTGRVSGGSYNEQFF.

V is TRBV5-6 and J is TRBJ2-7, with D possibly being TRBD2 (5 bases). V gave up 4 bases and J gave up 2 bases, with 16 bases separating them. The CDR3 totals 15 residues. Germline CDR1 and CDR2: SGHDT and YYEEEE. The CDR3: CASSLGVRGTYEQYF. CDR3 DNA: TGTGCCAGCAGCCTTGGTGTCAGAGGGACCTACGAGCAGTACTTC.

The chain uses TRBV7-9 and TRBJ2-1, with 8 bases lining up with TRBD2. J gave up 6 bases and V 8 bases, and 15 bases lay outside the gene matches. This CDR3 comprises 16 residues. Germline assignment: CDR1 SEHNR and CDR2 FQNEAQ (reference sequence). The CDR3 loop is CASPPTGGEGGNEQFF. CDR3 coding DNA: TGTGCCAGCCCGCCCACCGGGGGGGAAGGGGGCAATGAGCAGTTCTTC.

This rearrangement joins TRBV5-8 to TRBJ2-1; 9 bases match TRBD2. The CDR3 has 16 amino acids. J gave up 2 bases and V 4 bases, and 7 bases lay outside the gene matches. CDR1 SGHTS and CDR2 YDEGEE come from the germline V gene. This CDR3 is CASSLGVAGAYNEQFF. CDR3 DNA sequence: TGTGCCAGCAGCCTCGGGGTAGCGGGGGCCTACAATGAGCAGTTCTTC.

The chain is built from TRBV5-1 and TRBJ2-1, with 9 bases matching TRBD1. This CDR3 has 15 amino acids. After removal of 6 bases from V and 7 bases from J, the junction contained 11 bases not matched to a gene. Germline CDR1 is SGHRS and CDR2 is YFSETQ. The chain's CDR3 is CASTQGATMRNEQFF. The CDR3 DNA reads TGCGCCAGCACACAGGGGGCCACCATGCGGAATGAGCAGTTCTTC.

The genes are TRBV20-1 and TRBJ2-1, with D tentatively TRBD1 or TRBD2 (5 bases each). The ends were cut back, 6 bases at V and 10 bases at J, with 19 bases in the middle. This CDR3 has 13 residues. CDR1 and CDR2 from the germline V gene are DFQATT and SNEGSKA (reference sequence). CDR3 region: CSAPGTSTGEQFF. In DNA, the CDR3 is TGCAGTGCCCCGGGGACCTCGACGGGGGAGCAGTTCTTC.

Only a few counts were recorded for this clonotype. The chain combines TRBV13 with TRBJ2-7; tentatively, D is TRBD1 (6 bases). This CDR3 region has 18 residues. V lost 0 bases to trimming and J lost 0 bases, with 18 bases between them. Germline V gives CDR1 PRHDT, CDR2 FYEKMQ (reference sequence). The CDR3 bases are TGTGCCAGCAGCTTAGGACGCCGGGGCAGGGGAAACTCCTACGAGCAGTACTTC. Translation gives CASSLGRRGRGNSYEQYF.

The chain joins TRBV5-1 to TRBJ2-7; TRBD1 aligns across 8 bases. Losses at the gene ends were 1 base for V and 6 bases for J; bases not matched to a gene: 9. The germline CDR1 and CDR2 sequences are SGHRS and YFSETQ. The CDR3 loop spans 15 amino acids. In DNA form, the CDR3 reads TGCGCCAGCAGCTTGCGCCAAGGACAGGGAAGCGAGCAGTACTTC. This codes for CASSLRQGQGSEQYF.

This clonotype has a handful of counts. The V gene is TRBV9, the J gene TRBJ2-1; the D call may be TRBD1 or TRBD2 (5 bases each). Germline CDR1 and CDR2: SGDLS and YYNGEE. There are 16 residues in the CDR3. Deletions cut 3 bases from V and 0 bases from J, with 13 bases between. CDR3 DNA sequence: TGTGCCAGCAGCGCCGAGGGGCGGAGCTCCTACAATGAGCAGTTCTTC. Translated, it gives CASSAEGRSSYNEQFF.

The chain uses TRBV5-3 and TRBJ2-2, with D maybe TRBD2 (5 bases). TRBV5-3 is an open reading frame, and its role is uncertain. Trimming removed 4 bases from V and 3 bases from J, with 16 bases in between. This CDR3 spans 16 amino acids. The CDR3, as DNA: TGTGCCAGAAGCCCCCCCCCTGAGAGGGACACCGGGGAGCTGTTTTTT. It encodes CARSPPPERDTGELFF.

This clonotype has a handful of counts. This sequence joins TRBV7-9 and TRBJ2-3, with D unclear. Germline assignment: CDR1 SEHNR and CDR2 FQNEAQ (reference sequence). V was shortened by 1 base and J by 2 bases, with 10 bases between the two germline ends. The CDR3 contains 15 residues. CDR3 nucleotide sequence: TGTGCCAGCAGCTTAGTAGGCGGAGACACAGATACGCAGTATTTT. This encodes CASSLVGGDTDTQYF.

This clonotype was seen only a few times. In DNA, the CDR3 is TGCGCCAGCAACCCCGGGACTAGCCTCTCCAATGAGCAGTTCTTC. Translation: CASNPGTSLSNEQFF. The rearrangement joins TRBV4-1 to TRBJ2-1, with TRBD2 matching 9 bases. Germline lookup yields CDR1 MGHRA and CDR2 YSYEKL. The CDR3 spans 15 residues. Trimming at V came to 7 bases and at J to 6 bases, leaving 10 bases not matched to a gene.

This rearrangement joins TRBV7-9 to TRBJ2-3; TRBD2 is a possible D gene (6 bases). V was shortened by 5 bases and J by 2 bases, with 14 bases between the two germline ends. The CDR3 loop spans 15 amino acids. From germline, CDR1 is SEHNR and CDR2 FQNEAQ (reference sequence). CDR3: CASSPGTLHTDTQYF. The CDR3 coding sequence is TGTGCCAGCAGCCCGGGGACTCTTCACACAGATACGCAGTATTTT.

This clonotype was observed a few times. This chain joins TRBV18 and TRBJ2-7; 9 bases agree with TRBD1. In germline, CDR1 is KGHSH, CDR2 LQKENI. This CDR3 is built from 17 residues. V trimming: 3 bases; J trimming: 2 bases; junction bases outside the gene matches: 11. The CDR3 spells CASSPSSSGQGTYEQYF. CDR3 DNA: TGTGCCAGCTCACCCTCGAGCTCGGGACAGGGAACCTACGAGCAGTACTTC.